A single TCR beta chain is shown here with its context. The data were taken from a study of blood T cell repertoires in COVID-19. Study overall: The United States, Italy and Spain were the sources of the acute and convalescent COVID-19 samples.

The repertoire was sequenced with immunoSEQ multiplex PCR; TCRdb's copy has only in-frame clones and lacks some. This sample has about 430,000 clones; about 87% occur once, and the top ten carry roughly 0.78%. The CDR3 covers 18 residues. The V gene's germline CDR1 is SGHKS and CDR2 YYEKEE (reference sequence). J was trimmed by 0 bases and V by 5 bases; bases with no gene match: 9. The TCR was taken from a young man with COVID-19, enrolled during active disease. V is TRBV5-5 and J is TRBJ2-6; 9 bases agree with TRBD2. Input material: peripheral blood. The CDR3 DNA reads TGTGCCAGCAGTTCTAGACTAGCGGCTTCCTCTGGGGCCAACGTCCTGACTTTC. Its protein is CASSSRLAASSGANVLTF.